The 30 T cell receptor beta chains listed next were all sequenced from one sample in a study of cytomegalovirus exposure and HLA in healthy donors. Primers for the PCR totalled 60 Vbeta and 13 Jbeta. Repertoires were generated with immunoSEQ multiplex PCR, while TCRdb's copy carries only in-frame clones and drops some. The sample contains 80,000 or so clones, under 80% of which appear only once. Sequenced: PBMCs. These TCRs come from a male donor in good health and CMV-seropositive.

This clone has a handful of counts. The chain carries TRBV29-1 and TRBJ2-1, with 10 positions matching TRBD1. The CDR3 sequence is 14 residues long. In germline, CDR1 is SQVTM, CDR2 ANQGSEA. J lost 4 bases, V lost 5 bases, and 5 bases had no gene match. CDR3 sequence reads: CSVLDRGYYNEQFF. The CDR3 region has the DNA TGCAGCGTTCTGGACAGGGGGTATTACAATGAGCAGTTCTTC.

The genes are TRBV29-1 and TRBJ1-3; no clear D gene. Per the germline V gene, CDR1 is SQVTM and CDR2 is ANQGSEA. The CDR3 length is 12 residues. V was shortened by 1 base and J by 7 bases, with 8 bases between the two germline ends. The DNA for the CDR3 is TGCAGCGTTGAAGGGAGGTCGAACACCATATATTTT. Translated: CSVEGRSNTIYF.

This clone was observed a few times. This chain joins TRBV6-1 and TRBJ2-7, with 7 bases that match TRBD1. With V trimmed by 7 bases and J by 2 bases, 5 bases remained unmatched. The CDR3 extends over 13 amino acids. Germline lookup yields CDR1 MNHNS and CDR2 SASEGT. The CDR3 region is CASTQTGTYEQYF. The CDR3 DNA is TGTGCCAGCACTCAGACAGGGACCTACGAGCAGTACTTC.

V usage is TRBV10-3 and J usage is TRBJ2-7; 10 bases fit TRBD1. The V and J ends lost 4 bases and 2 bases, in that order; junction bases with no gene match: 2. The CDR3 is 14 residues long. Germline CDR1 is ENHRY and CDR2 is SYGVKD. The CDR3 region is CAISVGTGAYEQYF. DNA for the CDR3: TGTGCCATCAGTGTCGGGACAGGGGCCTACGAGCAGTACTTC.

The gene calls are TRBV13 and TRBJ1-3; D is possibly TRBD1 (6 bases). V lost 3 bases and J lost 0, with 9 bases in between. The CDR3 is 15 amino acids. Germline values: CDR1 PRHDT, CDR2 FYEKMQ (reference sequence). The CDR3 nucleotides read TGTGCCAGCAGCTTTGGGGACACCTCTGGAAACACCATATATTTT. Encoded protein: CASSFGDTSGNTIYF.

The chain uses TRBV2 and TRBJ2-1; D is perhaps TRBD2 (6 bases). CDR1 is SNHLY and CDR2 is FYNNEI in the germline V gene. V was pared by 6 bases and J by 2 bases, with 14 bases between. The CDR3 extends over 15 amino acids. This chain's CDR3 is CASRPGLPTYNEQFF. Here the CDR3 DNA reads TGTGCCAGCAGGCCGGGACTCCCTACCTACAATGAGCAGTTCTTC.

This clone was detected once. The rearrangement links TRBV30 to TRBJ2-1; 8 bases are shared with TRBD2. Trimming cost V 0 bases and J 4 bases; bases outside gene matches: 5. The CDR3 consists of 15 residues. Germline values: CDR1 GTSNPN, CDR2 SVGIG (reference sequence). The DNA of the CDR3 is TGTGCCTGGAGTGTTTCCGGGAGGGTATACAATGAGCAGTTCTTC. Encoded protein: CAWSVSGRVYNEQFF.

The rearrangement uses TRBV30 and TRBJ1-6; 9 nucleotides agree with TRBD1. This CDR3 comprises 15 residues. The junction had 8 bases not matched to a gene; V was cut back by 1 base and J by 10 bases. Germline lookup yields CDR1 GTSNPN and CDR2 SVGIG (reference sequence). The DNA of the CDR3 is TGTGCCTGGAGTGCCGCGGGACAGGGTATGTCACCCCTCCACTTT. Encoded protein: CAWSAAGQGMSPLHF.

The gene calls are TRBV11-1 and TRBJ2-2; 9 positions match TRBD1. CDR1 and CDR2 from the germline V gene are SGHAT and FQDESV (reference sequence). The CDR3 runs to 15 residues. V shed 4 bases, J shed 7 bases, and the junction held 7 bases outside the gene matches. The CDR3: CASSSGTGRSGELFF. The CDR3 DNA reads TGTGCCAGCAGCTCCGGGACAGGGAGAAGCGGGGAGCTGTTTTTT. The entire variable domain, with the rest obtained from reference TRBV11-1 and TRBJ2-2, is as follows: EAEVAQSPRYKITEKSQAVAFWCDPISGHATLYWYRQILGQGPELLVQFQDESVVDDSQLPKDRFSAERLKGVDSTLKIQPAELGDSAMYLCASSSGTGRSGELFFGEGSRLTVL.

The chain combines TRBV6-5 with TRBJ2-1; no firm D call. V dropped 4 bases and J dropped 8 bases, with 18 bases sitting between them. The CDR3 consists of 15 residues. Germline CDR1 is MNHEY and CDR2 is SVGAGI. The CDR3 DNA sequence: TGTGCCAGCAGTTCCGCCGGGTCCCGCCGGGATGAGCAGTTCTTC. This sequence encodes CASSSAGSRRDEQFF.

The chain is built from TRBV28 and TRBJ1-4; 7 bases are a match to TRBD1. Trimming cost V 5 bases and J 3 bases; bases outside gene matches: 9. Germline lookup yields CDR1 MDHEN and CDR2 SYDVKM. The CDR3 is 16 residues long. The CDR3 protein is CASSPPQGVPNEKLFF. DNA of the CDR3: TGTGCCAGCAGTCCCCCTCAGGGGGTCCCTAATGAAAAACTGTTTTTT.

The chain has TRBV7-9 and TRBJ2-2; D is undetermined. Looked up from germline, CDR1 is SEHNR and CDR2 is FQNEAQ (reference sequence). V gave up 1 base and J gave up 7 bases, with 10 bases separating them. This CDR3 is built from 14 residues. CDR3 loop: CASSLVTRGGELFF. The CDR3 nucleotides read TGTGCCAGCAGCTTAGTAACAAGAGGCGGGGAGCTGTTTTTT.

The chain links TRBV14 to TRBJ2-7, with unresolved D. Trimming removed 2 bases at V and 0 bases at J, with 5 bases between. This CDR3 region has 13 residues. Looked up from germline, CDR1 is SGHDN and CDR2 is FVKESK. The CDR3 here is CASSQSGSYEQYF. The CDR3 coding sequence is TGTGCCAGCAGCCAATCGGGCTCCTACGAGCAGTACTTC.

The chain uses TRBV9 and TRBJ1-6, with 11 bases matching TRBD1. Germline V lookup: CDR1 SGDLS, CDR2 YYNGEE. V was pared by 3 bases and J by 8 bases, with 7 bases of the junction left unmatched. The CDR3 runs to 16 residues. The CDR3 loop reads CASSAGTGGLDSPLHF. The CDR3 DNA reads TGTGCCAGCAGCGCCGGGACAGGGGGGCTTGATTCACCCCTCCACTTT. Combining the CDR3 with reference TRBV9 and TRBJ1-6 gives the whole variable domain DSGVTQTPKHLITATGQRVTLRCSPRSGDLSVYWYQQSLDQGLQFLIQYYNGEERAKGNILERFSAQQFPDLHSELNLSSLELGDSALYFCASSAGTGGLDSPLHFGNGTRLTVT.

This clone was counted a single time. This sequence joins TRBV12-5 and TRBJ1-4; 9 bases line up with TRBD1. CDR1 is LGHNT and CDR2 is FRNRAP in the germline V gene. Losses at the gene ends were 3 bases for V and 3 bases for J; bases not matched to a gene: 2. This CDR3 comprises 15 residues. CDR3 DNA: TGTGCTAGTGGTTTATGGGACAGGGCTAATGAAAAACTGTTTTTT. It encodes CASGLWDRANEKLFF.

The genes are TRBV7-8 and TRBJ1-5; a possible D gene is TRBD1 (6 bases). Trimming left V 1 base short and J 1 base short, with 11 bases between. The length of the CDR3 is 16 residues. Germline-derived CDR1 and CDR2 are SGHVS and FQNEAQ. The CDR3 loop reads CASSLGGQLSNQPQHF. The CDR3 DNA is TGTGCCAGCAGCTTAGGGGGGCAATTGAGCAATCAGCCCCAGCATTTT.

This clone showed up just a few times. This CDR3 is CAIELNTEAFF. Written as DNA, the CDR3 is TGTGCCATCGAGTTGAACACTGAAGCTTTCTTT. The chain carries TRBV7-9 and TRBJ1-1; no reliable D call. Germline assignment: CDR1 SEHNR and CDR2 FQNEAQ (reference sequence). Trimming took 10 bases from V and 0 from J, leaving 6 bases between them. CDR3 size: 11 residues.

In this sample, this clone turned up a few times. At one of its ends the junction is not consistent with the germline gene, which may arise from a read error. The rearrangement joins TRBV18 to TRBJ2-6, with 7 positions matching TRBD1. The CDR3 is made up of 16 amino acids. Germline-derived CDR1 and CDR2 are KGHSH and LQKENI. The CDR3 loop reads CASSPQGRSGANVLTF. CDR3 nucleotides: TGTGCCAGCTCCCCACAGGGGCGCTCTGGGGCCAACGTCCTGACTTTC.

The DNA of the CDR3 is TGTGCCAGCTCCCCGTTACCGGTGAACACTGAAGCTTTCTTT. The encoded protein is CASSPLPVNTEAFF. This chain joins TRBV18 and TRBJ1-1; unclear D gene. Germline V gene sequence: CDR1 KGHSH, CDR2 LQKENI. The CDR3 is made up of 14 amino acids. V dropped 6 bases and J dropped 0 bases, with 11 bases sitting between them. Supplemented by reference TRBV18 and TRBJ1-1, the full variable domain reads NAGVMQNPRHLVRRRGQEARLRCSPMKGHSHVYWYRQLPEEGLKFMVYLQKENIIDESGMPKERFSAEFPKEGPSILRIQQVVRGDSAAYFCASSPLPVNTEAFFGQGTRLTVV.

The chain carries TRBV14 and TRBJ2-1, with a weak D call TRBD1 (5 bases). V was clipped by 8 bases and J by 0 bases, with 14 bases between them. The CDR3 loop spans 15 amino acids. Germline CDR1 SGHDN, CDR2 FVKESK. As DNA, the CDR3 is TGTGCCAGCGGAAAAGGGGTGCGCTCCTACAATGAGCAGTTCTTC. Translated: CASGKGVRSYNEQFF.

This clone has just a few counts. CDR3 loop: CASSTQGNTEAFF. The CDR3 DNA is TGTGCCAGCAGTACACAGGGTAACACTGAAGCTTTCTTT. The chain employs TRBV6-5 and TRBJ1-1; the D gene is possibly TRBD1 (6 bases). This CDR3 contains 13 residues. The ends were cut back, 5 bases at V and 2 bases at J, with 9 bases in the middle. Per germline, CDR1 MNHEY and CDR2 SVGAGI.

V usage is TRBV18 and J usage is TRBJ2-4; D not certain. CDR3 length: 12 residues. CDR1 is KGHSH and CDR2 is LQKENI in the germline V gene. Trimming removed 1 base from V and 8 bases from J, with 6 bases in between. Here the CDR3 DNA reads TGTGCCAGCTCACCACGGTCGGACATTCAGTACTTC. Translating it yields CASSPRSDIQYF. Based on the CDR3 plus reference TRBV18 and TRBJ2-4, the full variable domain is NAGVMQNPRHLVRRRGQEARLRCSPMKGHSHVYWYRQLPEEGLKFMVYLQKENIIDESGMPKERFSAEFPKEGPSILRIQQVVRGDSAAYFCASSPRSDIQYFGAGTRLSVL.

This chain joins TRBV7-9 and TRBJ2-7; TRBD2 matches at 8 bases. The length of the CDR3 is 15 residues. V shed 5 bases and J 0 bases; nucleotides not matched to a gene: 6. CDR1 and CDR2 (germline): SEHNR, FQNEAQ (reference sequence). The CDR3 reads CASSAQAGVSYEQYF. The DNA of the CDR3 is TGTGCCAGCAGCGCACAAGCGGGAGTCTCCTACGAGCAGTACTTC.

This clone occurred once. The chain couples TRBV21-1 to TRBJ1-6; the table's D call of TRBD1 was not tested on the DNA. TRBV21-1 is deemed a pseudogene. The CDR3 loop spans 14 amino acids. CDR3 in amino acids: CASASDRTGSPLHF. The CDR3 nucleotides read TGTGCCAGCGCCTCGGACAGAACTGGATCACCCCTCCACTTT.

This clone came up a few times. The V and J genes are TRBV9 and TRBJ2-2, with D possibly TRBD2 on 6 matching bases. The V gene's germline CDR1 is SGDLS and CDR2 YYNGEE. V dropped 4 bases and J dropped 0 bases, with 13 bases sitting between them. The CDR3 runs to 16 residues. The CDR3 nucleotides are TGTGCCAGCAGCCGACCGGGACTCGCGAACACCGGGGAGCTGTTTTTT. Its protein product is CASSRPGLANTGELFF. Filled out from reference TRBV9 and TRBJ2-2, the complete variable domain reads DSGVTQTPKHLITATGQRVTLRCSPRSGDLSVYWYQQSLDQGLQFLIQYYNGEERAKGNILERFSAQQFPDLHSELNLSSLELGDSALYFCASSRPGLANTGELFFGEGSRLTVL.

V usage is TRBV19 and J usage is TRBJ2-3; no firm D call. CDR1 is LNHDA and CDR2 is SQIVND in the germline V gene (reference sequence). The CDR3 extends over 13 amino acids. Trimming took off 6 bases at V and 0 bases at J, with 7 bases between the two ends. The CDR3 DNA reads as TGTGCCAGTAGAAGACAAAGCACAGATACGCAGTATTTT. This gives the protein CASRRQSTDTQYF.

The chain links TRBV2 to TRBJ1-2; 8 positions match TRBD1. V dropped 6 bases and J dropped 7; count of bases not matched to a gene: 10. Per germline, CDR1 SNHLY and CDR2 FYNNEI. This CDR3 has 14 amino acids. In DNA form, the CDR3 reads TGTGCCAGCAGCCCCGACAGGGGATCGGCTGGCTACACCTTC. Its translation: CASSPDRGSAGYTF.

The chain recombines TRBV9 with TRBJ2-7, with 7 positions matching TRBD1. The germline gives CDR1 SGDLS, CDR2 YYNGEE. Trimming removed 4 bases from V and 5 bases from J; junction bases left unmatched: 12. The CDR3 has 15 residues. CDR3 in DNA: TGTGCCAGCAGCCCGACGACAGGGCGCCGGGACGAGCAGTACTTC. It translates to CASSPTTGRRDEQYF.

V usage is TRBV7-6 and J usage is TRBJ1-2; D ambiguous. The CDR3 is 13 residues long. The germline V gene has CDR1 SGHVS and CDR2 FNYEAQ. Trimming cost V 5 bases and J 1 base, with 8 bases left between them. The CDR3 DNA reads TGTGCCAGCAGCAATCAACTTAACTATGGCTACACCTTC. This encodes CASSNQLNYGYTF.

This chain connects TRBV7-3 to TRBJ2-7, with TRBD2 matching over 8 bases. CDR1 is SGHTA and CDR2 is FQGTGA in the germline V gene. Trimming took 5 bases from V and 2 from J; bases not matched to a gene: 11. There are 16 residues in the CDR3. CDR3 DNA: TGTGCCAGCAGCCCAGAAGGGGCGGGGGGCCCCTACGAGCAGTACTTC. This sequence encodes CASSPEGAGGPYEQYF. The full variable domain, completed using reference TRBV7-3 and TRBJ2-7, is GAGVSQTPSNKVTEKGKYVELRCDPISGHTALYWYRQSLGQGPEFLIYFQGTGAADDSGLPNDRFFAVRPEGSVSTLKIQRTERGDSAVYLCASSPEGAGGPYEQYFGPGTRLTVT.